The clone carrying this T cell receptor (beta chain) has just a few counts. Arm-PCR of CDR3 regions and iRepertoire HTBI primers were used to build TCR beta libraries. TCRdb independently ran MiXCR on the multiplex PCR reads; one entry per CDR3 protein. The repertoire holds around 250,000 distinct CDR3 sequences, with around 19% as singletons. The CDR3 consists of 11 residues. CDR1 and CDR2 from the germline V gene are SQVTM and ANQGSEA. The V end lost 8 bases, the J end lost 1 base, and 8 bases lay between the germline ends. Described time point: newly diagnosed GD, antithyroid drugs for less than 3 months. PBMC-derived RNA was used for the TCR library. American Thyroid Association guidelines served as the basis for diagnosing Graves' disease. This entry is derived from a study of regulatory T cells in long-lasting Graves disease. The sample was also linked to a second study, of T cells in Graves' hyperthyroidism and ophthalmopathy. As that report states: The primer set for the first-round RT-PCR of the TCR CDR3 was HTBI.

The specimen was peripheral blood mononuclear cells (PBMCs), collected at new diagnosis, from a patient treated with antithyroid drugs. The rearrangement uses TRBV29-1 and TRBJ1-2; D remains unclear. The TCR was taken from a woman in her 30s with Graves disease. CDR3 amino acids: CSIANNYGYTF. The CDR3 DNA sequence: TGCAGCATTGCAAATAACTATGGCTACACCTTC.